What follows is one T cell receptor beta chain and its context. This CDR3 region has 14 residues. Germline V CDR1 and CDR2: MDHEN, SYDVKM. Trimming removed 5 bases at V and 6 bases at J, with 15 bases between. This entry is derived from a study of blood T cell repertoires in COVID-19. Profiled with immunoSEQ multiplex PCR; TCRdb holds only in-frame clones, not every one. The sample has tens of thousands of clones; roughly 88% are singletons. Specimen: peripheral blood. The rearrangement joins TRBV28 to TRBJ2-3; a weak D match, TRBD2 (6 bases). This TCR was recovered from an older woman with acute or convalescent COVID-19. The chain's CDR3 is CASSLGGLTDTQYF. The CDR3 nucleotides are TGTGCCAGCAGTCTTGGGGGACTTACGGATACGCAGTATTTT.